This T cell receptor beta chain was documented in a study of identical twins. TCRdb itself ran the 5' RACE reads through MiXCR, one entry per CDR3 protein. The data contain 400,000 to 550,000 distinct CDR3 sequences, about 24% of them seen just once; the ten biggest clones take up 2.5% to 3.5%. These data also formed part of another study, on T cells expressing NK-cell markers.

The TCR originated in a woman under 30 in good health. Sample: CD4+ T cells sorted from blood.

The DNA of the CDR3 is TGTGCCAGCAGCTTTGACCGAGGGACCCAGTACTTC. It translates to CASSFDRGTQYF. The chain employs TRBV7-9 and TRBJ2-5; unclear D gene. Trimming cost V 3 bases and J 7 bases, with 9 bases left between them. The CDR3 consists of 12 residues. Germline lookup yields CDR1 SEHNR and CDR2 FQNEAQ (reference sequence).